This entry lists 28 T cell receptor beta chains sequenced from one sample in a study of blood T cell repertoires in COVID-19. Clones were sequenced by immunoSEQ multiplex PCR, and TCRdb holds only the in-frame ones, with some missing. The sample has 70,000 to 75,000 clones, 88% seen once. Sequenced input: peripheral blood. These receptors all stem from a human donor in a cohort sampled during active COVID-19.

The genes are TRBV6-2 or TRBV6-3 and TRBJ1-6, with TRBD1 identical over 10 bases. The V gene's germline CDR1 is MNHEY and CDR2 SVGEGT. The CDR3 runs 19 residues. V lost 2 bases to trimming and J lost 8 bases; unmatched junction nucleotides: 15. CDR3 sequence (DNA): TGTGCCAGCAGTTACGCAGGTTGGGACAGGGGTATTACGGATTCACCCCTCCACTTT. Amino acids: CASSYAGWDRGITDSPLHF.

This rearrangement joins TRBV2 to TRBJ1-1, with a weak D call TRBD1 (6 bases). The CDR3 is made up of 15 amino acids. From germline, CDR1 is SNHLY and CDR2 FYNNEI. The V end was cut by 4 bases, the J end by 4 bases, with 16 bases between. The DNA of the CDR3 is TGTGCCAGCAGTGGCAGTACAGGGCGGGCCACTGAAGCTTTCTTT. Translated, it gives CASSGSTGRATEAFF.

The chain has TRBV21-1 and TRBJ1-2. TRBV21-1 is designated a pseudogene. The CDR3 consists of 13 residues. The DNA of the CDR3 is TGTGCCGGGGGGGGAGTTTCTAACTATGGCTACACCTTC. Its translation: CAGGGVSNYGYTF.

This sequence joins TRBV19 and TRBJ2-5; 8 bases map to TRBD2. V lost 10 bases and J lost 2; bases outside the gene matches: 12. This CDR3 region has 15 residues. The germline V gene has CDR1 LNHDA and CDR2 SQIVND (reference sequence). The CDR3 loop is CATADGGGYQETQYF. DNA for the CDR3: TGTGCCACCGCTGATGGCGGGGGGTATCAAGAGACCCAGTACTTC.

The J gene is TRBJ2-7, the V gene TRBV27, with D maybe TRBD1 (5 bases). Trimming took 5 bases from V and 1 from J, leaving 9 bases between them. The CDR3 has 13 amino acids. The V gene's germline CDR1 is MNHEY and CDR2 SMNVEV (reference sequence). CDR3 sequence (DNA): TGTGCCAGCAGTAGGACACAATCCTACGAGCAGTACTTC. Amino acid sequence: CASSRTQSYEQYF.

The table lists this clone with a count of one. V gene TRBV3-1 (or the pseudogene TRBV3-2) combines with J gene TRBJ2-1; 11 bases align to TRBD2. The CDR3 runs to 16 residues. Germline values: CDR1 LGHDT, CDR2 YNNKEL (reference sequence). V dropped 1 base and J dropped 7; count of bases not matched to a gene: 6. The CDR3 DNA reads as TGTGCCAGCAGCCAAGTTCGGCTAGCGGGAGGAAATGAGCAGTTCTTC. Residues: CASSQVRLAGGNEQFF.

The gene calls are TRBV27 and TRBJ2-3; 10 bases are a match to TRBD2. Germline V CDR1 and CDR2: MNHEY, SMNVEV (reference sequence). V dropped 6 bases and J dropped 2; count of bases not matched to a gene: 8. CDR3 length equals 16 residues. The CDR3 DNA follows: TGTGCCAGCAGCTTTTCAGCGGGGGGGCCCACAGATACGCAGTATTTT. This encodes CASSFSAGGPTDTQYF.

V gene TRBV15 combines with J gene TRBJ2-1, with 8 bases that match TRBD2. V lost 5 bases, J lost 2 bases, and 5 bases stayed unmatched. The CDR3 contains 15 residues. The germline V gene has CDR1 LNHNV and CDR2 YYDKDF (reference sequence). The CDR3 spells CATSPHSGAYNEQFF. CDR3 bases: TGTGCCACCAGCCCCCATAGCGGGGCCTACAATGAGCAGTTCTTC.

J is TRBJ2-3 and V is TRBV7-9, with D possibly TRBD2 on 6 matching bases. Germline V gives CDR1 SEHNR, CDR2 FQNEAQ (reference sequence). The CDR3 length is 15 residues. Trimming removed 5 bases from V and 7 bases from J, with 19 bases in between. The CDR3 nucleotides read TGTGCCAGCAGCCTTACTAGCAACATACTCCATACGCAGTATTTT. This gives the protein CASSLTSNILHTQYF.

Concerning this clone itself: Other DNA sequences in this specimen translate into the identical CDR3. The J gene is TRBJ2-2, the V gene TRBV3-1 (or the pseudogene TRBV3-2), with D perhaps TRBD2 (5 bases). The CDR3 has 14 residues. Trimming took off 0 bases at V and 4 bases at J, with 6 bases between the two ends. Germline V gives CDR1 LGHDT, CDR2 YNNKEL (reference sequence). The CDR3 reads CASSQDAGTGELFF. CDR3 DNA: TGTGCCAGCAGCCAAGATGCGGGCACCGGGGAGCTGTTTTTT.

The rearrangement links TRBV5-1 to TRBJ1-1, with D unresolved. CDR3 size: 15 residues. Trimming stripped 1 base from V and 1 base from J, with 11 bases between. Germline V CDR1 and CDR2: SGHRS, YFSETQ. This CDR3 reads CASSLSEVPNTEAFF. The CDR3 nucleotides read TGCGCCAGCAGCTTGTCAGAAGTTCCGAACACTGAAGCTTTCTTT.

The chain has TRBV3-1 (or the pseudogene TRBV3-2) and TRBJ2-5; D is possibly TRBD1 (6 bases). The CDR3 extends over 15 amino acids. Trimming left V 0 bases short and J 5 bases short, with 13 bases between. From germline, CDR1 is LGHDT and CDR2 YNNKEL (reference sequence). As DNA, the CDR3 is TGTGCCAGCAGCCAAGAATCAGGGGAGAGGGAGACCCAGTACTTC. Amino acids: CASSQESGERETQYF.

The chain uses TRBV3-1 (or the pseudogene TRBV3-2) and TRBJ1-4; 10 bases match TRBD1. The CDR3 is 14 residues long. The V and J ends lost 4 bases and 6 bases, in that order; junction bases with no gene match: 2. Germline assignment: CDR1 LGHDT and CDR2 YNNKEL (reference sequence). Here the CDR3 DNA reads TGTGCCAGCAGCCCGGACAGGGGGTATGAAAAACTGTTTTTT. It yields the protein CASSPDRGYEKLFF.

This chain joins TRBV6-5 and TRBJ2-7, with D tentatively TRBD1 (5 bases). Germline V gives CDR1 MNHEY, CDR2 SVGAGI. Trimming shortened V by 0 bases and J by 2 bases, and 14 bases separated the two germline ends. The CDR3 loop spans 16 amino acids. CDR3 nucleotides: TGTGCCAGCAGTTACTCGTGGGGCCAGGTAACCTACGAGCAGTACTTC. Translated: CASSYSWGQVTYEQYF.

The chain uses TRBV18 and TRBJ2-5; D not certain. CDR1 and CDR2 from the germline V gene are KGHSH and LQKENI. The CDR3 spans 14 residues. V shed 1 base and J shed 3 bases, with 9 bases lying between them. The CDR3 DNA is TGTGCCAGCTCACCACTATTTCCTGAAGAGACCCAGTACTTC. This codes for CASSPLFPEETQYF.

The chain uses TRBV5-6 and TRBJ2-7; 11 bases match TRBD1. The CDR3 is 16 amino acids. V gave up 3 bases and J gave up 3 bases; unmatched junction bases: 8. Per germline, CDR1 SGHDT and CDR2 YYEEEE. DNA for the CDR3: TGTGCCAGCAGCTCACTATCCGGGACAGGGGGCTACGAGCAGTACTTC. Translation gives CASSSLSGTGGYEQYF. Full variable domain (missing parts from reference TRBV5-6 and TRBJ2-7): DAGVTQSPTHLIKTRGQQVTLRCSPKSGHDTVSWYQQALGQGPQFIFQYYEEEERQRGNFPDRFSGHQFPNYSSELNVNALLLGDSALYLCASSSLSGTGGYEQYFGPGTRLTVT.

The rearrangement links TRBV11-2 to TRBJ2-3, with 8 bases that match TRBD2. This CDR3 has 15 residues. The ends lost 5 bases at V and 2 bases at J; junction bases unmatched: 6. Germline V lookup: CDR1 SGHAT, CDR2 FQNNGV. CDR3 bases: TGTGCCAGCAGCACAGCGGGGGTTTCCACAGATACGCAGTATTTT. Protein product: CASSTAGVSTDTQYF.

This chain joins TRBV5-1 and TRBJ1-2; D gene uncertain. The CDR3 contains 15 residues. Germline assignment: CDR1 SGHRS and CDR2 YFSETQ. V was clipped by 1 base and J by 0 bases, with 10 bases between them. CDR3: CASSLNPEANYGYTF. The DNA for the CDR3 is TGCGCCAGCAGCTTGAACCCGGAGGCTAACTATGGCTACACCTTC.

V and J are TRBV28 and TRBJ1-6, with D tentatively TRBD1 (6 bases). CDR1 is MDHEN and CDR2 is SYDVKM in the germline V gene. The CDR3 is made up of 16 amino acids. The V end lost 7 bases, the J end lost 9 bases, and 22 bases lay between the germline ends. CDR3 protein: CASTGEFGGAGSPLHF. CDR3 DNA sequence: TGTGCCAGCACCGGCGAATTCGGGGGGGCTGGTTCACCCCTCCACTTT.

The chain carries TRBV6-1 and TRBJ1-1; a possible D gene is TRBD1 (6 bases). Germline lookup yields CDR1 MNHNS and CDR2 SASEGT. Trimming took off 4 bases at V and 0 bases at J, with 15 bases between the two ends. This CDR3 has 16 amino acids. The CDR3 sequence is CASSALQGRMNTEAFF. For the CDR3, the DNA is TGTGCCAGCAGTGCTTTACAGGGTAGAATGAACACTGAAGCTTTCTTT.

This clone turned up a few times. The CDR3 DNA reads as TGCGCCAGCAGCCCGGGGGAGTCAGTGAGAGAGCAGTACTTC. It yields the protein CASSPGESVREQYF. This chain uses TRBV5-1 with TRBJ2-7; TRBD2 might be the D (6 bases). Germline loops: CDR1 SGHRS, CDR2 YFSETQ. The CDR3 is 14 amino acids. Deletions cut 4 bases from V and 7 bases from J, with 18 bases between.

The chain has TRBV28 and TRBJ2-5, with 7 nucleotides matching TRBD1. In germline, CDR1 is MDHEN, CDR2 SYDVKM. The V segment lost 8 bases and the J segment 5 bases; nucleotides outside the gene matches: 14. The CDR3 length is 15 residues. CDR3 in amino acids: CASSLGRGWMETQYF. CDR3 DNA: TGTGCCAGCTCCCTGGGCAGGGGGTGGATGGAGACCCAGTACTTC.

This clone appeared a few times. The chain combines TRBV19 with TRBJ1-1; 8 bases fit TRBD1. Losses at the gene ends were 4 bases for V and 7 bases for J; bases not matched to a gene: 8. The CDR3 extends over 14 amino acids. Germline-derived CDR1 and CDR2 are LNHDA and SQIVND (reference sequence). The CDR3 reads CASSTRTGPGEAFF. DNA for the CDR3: TGTGCCAGTAGTACCAGGACAGGGCCGGGTGAAGCTTTCTTT.

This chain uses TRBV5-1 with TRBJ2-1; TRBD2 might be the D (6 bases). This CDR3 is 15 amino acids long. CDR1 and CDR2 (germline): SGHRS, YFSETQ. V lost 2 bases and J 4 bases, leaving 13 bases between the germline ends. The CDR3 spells CASSLAGSTYNEQFF. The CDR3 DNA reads TGCGCCAGCAGCTTAGCGGGTAGTACATACAATGAGCAGTTCTTC. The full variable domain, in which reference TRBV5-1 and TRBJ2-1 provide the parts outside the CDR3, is KAGVTQTPRYLIKTRGQQVTLSCSPISGHRSVSWYQQTPGQGLQFLFEYFSETQRNKGNFPGRFSGRQFSNSRSEMNVSTLELGDSALYLCASSLAGSTYNEQFFGPGTRLTVL.

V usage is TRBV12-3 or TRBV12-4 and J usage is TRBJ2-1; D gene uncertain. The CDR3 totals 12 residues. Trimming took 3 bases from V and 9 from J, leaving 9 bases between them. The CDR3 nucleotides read TGTGCCAGCAGTTTTATGTCGGGTGAGCAGTTCTTC. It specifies CASSFMSGEQFF.

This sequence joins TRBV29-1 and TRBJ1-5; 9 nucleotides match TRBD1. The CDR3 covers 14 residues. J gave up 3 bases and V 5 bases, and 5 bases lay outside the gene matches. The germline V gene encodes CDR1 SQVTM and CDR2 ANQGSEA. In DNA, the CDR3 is TGCAGCGTTCTACAGGGGGCGGACAATCAGCCCCAGCATTTT. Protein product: CSVLQGADNQPQHF.

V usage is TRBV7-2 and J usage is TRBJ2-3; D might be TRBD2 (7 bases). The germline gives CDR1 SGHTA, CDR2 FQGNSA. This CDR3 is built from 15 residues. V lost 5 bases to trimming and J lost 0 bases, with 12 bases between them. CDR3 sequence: CASSRGGLSTDTQYF. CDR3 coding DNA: TGTGCCAGCAGCCGCGGGGGCCTTAGCACAGATACGCAGTATTTT.

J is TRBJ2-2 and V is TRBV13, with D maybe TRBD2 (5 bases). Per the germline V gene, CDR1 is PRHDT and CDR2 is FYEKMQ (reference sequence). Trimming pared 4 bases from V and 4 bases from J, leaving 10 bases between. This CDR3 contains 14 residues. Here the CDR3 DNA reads TGTGCCAGCAGCTCGGGGTGGATCACCGGGGAGCTGTTTTTT. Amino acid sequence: CASSSGWITGELFF.